This T cell receptor beta chain was identified during a study of cytomegalovirus exposure and HLA in healthy donors. The study, taken as a whole, reports: Reportedly, cytomegalovirus status was diagnosed with high sensitivity and specificity. Cytomegalovirus association was listed for about 160 TCR beta chains. According to a subsequent analysis, TCR clusters from the first cohort were inclined to appear together in the roughly 120 validation repertoires.

Repertoires were generated with immunoSEQ multiplex PCR, while TCRdb's copy carries only in-frame clones and drops some. This repertoire shows about 130,000 clones, over 80% found once; its top ten account for 5.5% to 7%. The germline V gene has CDR1 MDHEN and CDR2 SYDVKM. The CDR3 runs to 12 residues. V was trimmed by 7 bases and J by 7 bases, leaving 14 bases between them. The donors were members of the roughly 120-subject validation cohort (separate from the roughly 700-subject first cohort). Points on this clone: Its antigen is not known.

This clonotype originated in a woman younger than 45 in good health and CMV-seropositive. Specimen: PBMCs. The chain joins TRBV28 to TRBJ2-7; TRBD2 is a possible D gene (5 bases). The CDR3 spells CASNTGIGEQYF. CDR3 sequence (DNA): TGTGCCAGCAATACGGGGATCGGAGAGCAGTACTTC. Full variable domain (missing parts from reference TRBV28 and TRBJ2-7): DVKVTQSSRYLVKRTGEKVFLECVQDMDHENMFWYRQDPGLGLRLIYFSYDVKMKEKGDIPEGYSVSREKKERFSLILESASTNQTSMYLCASNTGIGEQYFGPGTRLTVT.